Below, 21 T cell receptor beta chains from the same sample are listed, as sequenced in a study of T cell responses to AZD1222 COVID-19 vaccine. The assay was immunoSEQ multiplex PCR, and TCRdb's table has in-frame clones only and misses some. The table has approximately 110,000 clones, about 90% seen once. Material: peripheral blood, obtained 28 days after the second AZD1222 dose. These receptors originate from an adult who received the AZD1222 COVID-19 vaccine.

The J gene is TRBJ2-1, the V gene TRBV18; 9 positions match TRBD2. CDR3 size: 15 residues. Germline trimming cut 3 bases from V and 4 bases from J; bases unmatched to any gene: 4. Germline V lookup: CDR1 KGHSH, CDR2 LQKENI. CDR3 sequence: CASSPPTSGYNEQFF. As DNA, the CDR3 is TGTGCCAGCTCACCCCCGACTAGCGGATACAATGAGCAGTTCTTC.

The V call is TRBV28, the J call TRBJ1-1; D is perhaps TRBD1 (6 bases). The CDR3 is 15 amino acids. Trimming took off 5 bases at V and 6 bases at J, with 19 bases between the two ends. Per the germline V gene, CDR1 is MDHEN and CDR2 is SYDVKM. CDR3 residues: CASSPIRGGGPEAFF. The CDR3 nucleotides read TGTGCCAGCAGTCCGATCAGAGGAGGGGGACCTGAAGCTTTCTTT.

The V and J genes are TRBV7-2 and TRBJ1-2; TRBD1 is a possible D gene (6 bases). Germline-derived CDR1 and CDR2 are SGHTA and FQGNSA. V was shortened by 5 bases and J by 11 bases, with 18 bases between the two germline ends. CDR3 length equals 13 residues. In DNA, the CDR3 is TGTGCCAGCAGCGACGGACAGCAGACACTTTACACCTTC. Translated, it gives CASSDGQQTLYTF.

The chain joins TRBV7-2 to TRBJ1-4; D not certain. Trimming shortened V by 5 bases and J by 3 bases, and 10 bases separated the two germline ends. The germline V gene encodes CDR1 SGHTA and CDR2 FQGNSA. The CDR3 length is 14 residues. The CDR3 coding sequence is TGTGCCAGCAGCGGCTTCTTTCCTAATGAAAAACTGTTTTTT. This gives the protein CASSGFFPNEKLFF.

The V gene is TRBV7-2, the J gene TRBJ2-1; TRBD2 matches at 8 bases. The CDR3 is 15 residues long. Germline-derived CDR1 and CDR2 are SGHTA and FQGNSA. The V gene end was trimmed by 5 bases and the J gene end by 5 bases; junction bases not matched to a gene: 8. CDR3 region: CASSIRLASNNEQFF. The CDR3 DNA sequence: TGTGCCAGCAGCATAAGACTAGCGTCTAACAATGAGCAGTTCTTC.

This chain links TRBV6-2 or TRBV6-3 with TRBJ1-6; 9 bases fit TRBD1. Germline CDR1 MNHEY, CDR2 SVGEGT. After removal of 4 bases from V and 1 base from J, the junction contained 8 bases not matched to a gene. This CDR3 has 18 amino acids. CDR3 coding DNA: TGTGCCAGCAGTTGGCCGACAGGGGGTGTTTCCTATAATTCACCCCTCCACTTT. It translates to CASSWPTGGVSYNSPLHF.

Details on this clone: Other DNA sequences in this sample translate to the same CDR3. The gene calls are TRBV12-3 or TRBV12-4 and TRBJ1-5; D is unclear. V dropped 3 bases and J dropped 4 bases, with 4 bases sitting between them. This CDR3 has 12 residues. In nucleotides, the CDR3 is TGTGCCAGCAGTTTGGGTAATCAGCCCCAGCATTTT. Amino acids: CASSLGNQPQHF.

The chain links TRBV7-9 to TRBJ2-1; D gene unclear. CDR1 and CDR2 (germline): SEHNR, FQNEAQ (reference sequence). CDR3 length: 14 residues. V lost 3 bases and J 0 bases, leaving 6 bases between the germline ends. In DNA form, the CDR3 reads TGTGCCAGCAGCTTGGAGAGCTCCTACAATGAGCAGTTCTTC. This encodes CASSLESSYNEQFF.

The chain employs TRBV2 and TRBJ1-1; D might be TRBD1 (6 bases). The CDR3 consists of 15 residues. V was pared by 2 bases and J by 1 base, with 11 bases between. The germline gives CDR1 SNHLY, CDR2 FYNNEI. CDR3 loop: CASSELGGGNTEAFF. CDR3 DNA sequence: TGTGCCAGCAGTGAATTGGGGGGCGGGAACACTGAAGCTTTCTTT.

V is TRBV10-3 and J is TRBJ1-1; 7 bases map to TRBD1. Unmatched junction bases numbered 13, after V lost 11 bases and J lost 4 bases. Germline-derived CDR1 and CDR2 are ENHRY and SYGVKD. The CDR3 length is 14 residues. CDR3 sequence reads: CASKEGAQGTEAFF. The CDR3 DNA reads TGTGCCTCGAAGGAGGGGGCGCAGGGCACTGAAGCTTTCTTT.

V gene TRBV9 combines with J gene TRBJ2-2; D is possibly TRBD2 (5 bases). CDR1 SGDLS and CDR2 YYNGEE come from the germline V gene. V dropped 3 bases and J dropped 5 bases, with 8 bases sitting between them. This CDR3 contains 13 residues. CDR3 region: CASSEDWTGELFF. In DNA, the CDR3 is TGTGCCAGCAGCGAGGACTGGACCGGGGAGCTGTTTTTT.

This chain links TRBV5-1 with TRBJ2-3; D possibly corresponds to TRBD2 (7 bases). Germline values: CDR1 SGHRS, CDR2 YFSETQ. Trimming removed 4 bases from V and 2 bases from J, with 17 bases in between. The CDR3 runs 16 residues. CDR3 amino acids: CASSASGDISTDTQYF. The CDR3 DNA reads TGCGCCAGCAGCGCGAGCGGGGACATATCCACAGATACGCAGTATTTT.

The rearrangement links TRBV27 to TRBJ2-5; 8 positions agree with TRBD2. The V and J ends lost 7 bases and 5 bases, in that order; junction bases with no gene match: 3. Germline CDR1 is MNHEY and CDR2 is SMNVEV (reference sequence). The CDR3 covers 12 residues. CDR3 amino acids: CASTSGGETQYF. The CDR3 nucleotides read TGTGCCAGCACCTCGGGGGGGGAGACCCAGTACTTC.

The chain is built from TRBV19 and TRBJ1-5; possibly TRBD1 for D (5 bases). Trimming took off 5 bases at V and 3 bases at J, with 8 bases between the two ends. The CDR3 is 13 amino acids. Germline values: CDR1 LNHDA, CDR2 SQIVND (reference sequence). The CDR3 sequence: CASSPQDNQPQHF. DNA of the CDR3: TGTGCCAGTAGTCCACAGGACAATCAGCCCCAGCATTTT.

The CDR3 bases are TGTGCCAGCAGTTTATTGACAGGGGGGACGGGAAACACCATATATTTT. Translated: CASSLLTGGTGNTIYF. This chain links TRBV28 with TRBJ1-3; 9 bases align to TRBD1. CDR1 is MDHEN and CDR2 is SYDVKM in the germline V gene. Trimming cost V 1 base and J 4 bases; bases outside gene matches: 5. CDR3 length equals 16 residues.

The chain joins TRBV6-5 to TRBJ2-3; perhaps TRBD1 as D (6 bases). Germline CDR1 is MNHEY and CDR2 is SVGAGI. The CDR3 contains 14 residues. The V gene lost 9 bases and the J gene lost 1 base, with 14 bases spanning the gap. The DNA for the CDR3 is TGTGCCAGAGGGGGTGGGTCCCGCACAGATACGCAGTATTTT. Its protein product is CARGGGSRTDTQYF.

The V call is TRBV7-6, the J call TRBJ1-1; 7 bases are a match to TRBD1. Germline V gives CDR1 SGHVS, CDR2 FNYEAQ. With 5 bases clipped from V and 2 bases from J, the junction kept 11 bases outside the gene matches. This CDR3 is built from 16 residues. The CDR3 reads CASSAQQGTSNTEAFF. Here the CDR3 DNA reads TGTGCCAGCAGCGCCCAACAGGGGACTTCTAACACTGAAGCTTTCTTT.

This rearrangement joins TRBV3-1 (or the pseudogene TRBV3-2) to TRBJ2-5; D uncertain. V was trimmed by 3 bases and J by 2 bases, leaving 13 bases between them. The V gene's germline CDR1 is LGHDT and CDR2 YNNKEL (reference sequence). This CDR3 spans 15 amino acids. CDR3 in DNA: TGTGCCAGCAGCCATTGGCAGGACGTGCAAGAGACCCAGTACTTC. This sequence encodes CASSHWQDVQETQYF.

The chain is built from TRBV6-1 and TRBJ1-4; D not resolved. Germline CDR1 MNHNS, CDR2 SASEGT. The CDR3 spans 16 residues. V lost 4 bases and J 0 bases, leaving 12 bases between the germline ends. The CDR3 here is CASSGRKLSTNEKLFF. Written as DNA, the CDR3 is TGTGCCAGCAGTGGACGGAAACTCTCAACTAATGAAAAACTGTTTTTT.

The chain links TRBV28 to TRBJ1-1; TRBD1 matches at 7 bases. The CDR3 has 12 amino acids. Germline-derived CDR1 and CDR2 are MDHEN and SYDVKM. V shed 8 bases, J shed 5 bases, and the junction held 5 bases outside the gene matches. The CDR3 sequence: CASWPGQTEAFF. For the CDR3, the DNA is TGTGCCAGCTGGCCGGGACAGACTGAAGCTTTCTTT.

The chain carries TRBV28 and TRBJ1-3; D is ambiguous. V was clipped by 1 base and J by 3 bases, with 13 bases between them. The CDR3 totals 16 residues. CDR1 and CDR2 from the germline V gene are MDHEN and SYDVKM. The CDR3 protein is CASSLYQTLYGNTIYF. Here the CDR3 DNA reads TGTGCCAGCAGTTTATATCAGACCCTTTATGGAAACACCATATATTTT.